A single sample is the source of the 10 T cell receptor beta chains below, sequenced in a study of blood T cell repertoires in COVID-19. Method: immunoSEQ multiplex PCR; TCRdb's copy keeps in-frame clones and lacks some. This table has 110,000 to 150,000 clones, 75% to 85% appearing once. The sample taken for sequencing was peripheral blood. The receptors originated from a man between 65 and 80 years old who had recovered from COVID-19.

The chain employs TRBV10-3 and TRBJ2-3; D is unclear. This CDR3 region has 13 residues. Germline V gene sequence: CDR1 ENHRY, CDR2 SYGVKD. V gave up 0 bases and J gave up 11 bases, with 12 bases separating them. CDR3 nucleotide sequence: TGTGCCATCAGTGAGTCGACCACCTCGGGGCAGTATTTT. Translated, it gives CAISESTTSGQYF.

The gene calls are TRBV30 and TRBJ1-2, with D hard to call. Germline values: CDR1 GTSNPN, CDR2 SVGIG (reference sequence). V gave up 0 bases and J gave up 1 base, with 3 bases separating them. The CDR3 sequence is 12 residues long. Here the CDR3 reads CAWSVHNYGYTF. The CDR3, as DNA: TGTGCCTGGAGTGTACATAACTATGGCTACACCTTC.

The genes are TRBV5-6 and TRBJ1-4, with D possibly being TRBD1 (6 bases). There are 16 residues in the CDR3. Germline lookup yields CDR1 SGHDT and CDR2 YYEEEE. V was shortened by 4 bases and J by 7 bases, with 20 bases between the two germline ends. The CDR3 protein is CASSRGQPFWGEKLFF. CDR3 DNA: TGTGCCAGCAGCCGCGGACAGCCATTCTGGGGTGAAAAACTGTTTTTT.

The chain recombines TRBV6-5 with TRBJ2-1, with 7 bases matching TRBD2. Germline CDR1 MNHEY, CDR2 SVGAGI. Trimming at V came to 6 bases and at J to 9 bases, leaving 11 bases not matched to a gene. The CDR3 runs to 14 residues. The CDR3: CASSTWEGRSEQFF. The CDR3 DNA reads as TGTGCCAGCAGCACCTGGGAGGGGCGGTCTGAGCAGTTCTTC.

The chain uses TRBV6-5 and TRBJ2-7; 11 bases line up with TRBD2. Trimming at V came to 5 bases and at J to 7 bases, leaving 7 bases not matched to a gene. Germline V gene data show CDR1 as MNHEY and CDR2 as SVGAGI. CDR3 length: 14 amino acids. CDR3 protein: CASSITSGSVEQYF. The CDR3 DNA reads as TGTGCCAGCAGTATTACTAGCGGGAGTGTTGAGCAGTACTTC.

The genes are TRBV7-6 and TRBJ2-3; possibly TRBD2 for D (6 bases). Germline V gene sequence: CDR1 SGHVS, CDR2 FNYEAQ. The CDR3 totals 18 residues. V was clipped by 0 bases and J by 4 bases, with 20 bases between them. DNA for the CDR3: TGTGCCAGCAGCTTAGCGCCGGAGGGTAGCGAGGAAGCAGATACGCAGTATTTT. Translating gives CASSLAPEGSEEADTQYF.

The rearrangement links TRBV10-3 to TRBJ2-7; 9 bases fit TRBD1. The length of the CDR3 is 13 residues. V was pared by 6 bases and J by 2 bases, with 2 bases of the junction left unmatched. Germline V gene sequence: CDR1 ENHRY, CDR2 SYGVKD. CDR3: CAISRQGAYEQYF. In DNA form, the CDR3 reads TGTGCCATCAGCAGACAGGGGGCCTACGAGCAGTACTTC.

This clone was detected many times. Other nucleotide sequences in the sample specify the same CDR3. The gene calls are TRBV5-5 and TRBJ1-3; D perhaps matches TRBD1 (6 bases). V dropped 4 bases and J dropped 0 bases, with 8 bases sitting between them. Germline V lookup: CDR1 SGHKS, CDR2 YYEKEE (reference sequence). CDR3 size: 14 residues. Here the CDR3 reads CASSTTGSGNTIYF. The CDR3 coding sequence is TGTGCCAGCAGCACGACAGGCTCTGGAAACACCATATATTTT.

The chain has TRBV19 and TRBJ2-1; 10 positions agree with TRBD2. Germline CDR1 reads LNHDA; CDR2 reads SQIVND (reference sequence). J lost 9 bases, V lost 4 bases, and 3 bases had no gene match. The CDR3 sequence is 13 residues long. CDR3 sequence reads: CASSNRLAGEQFF. DNA for the CDR3: TGTGCCAGTAGTAACAGACTAGCGGGTGAGCAGTTCTTC.

This chain connects TRBV11-3 to TRBJ2-7; 9 bases line up with TRBD2. The CDR3 is 14 residues long. The trim removed 3 bases at V and 0 bases at J, leaving 0 bases unmatched. Germline CDR1 SGHNT, CDR2 YENEEA. CDR3 sequence: CASSFSGSSYEQYF. The CDR3 DNA is TGTGCCAGCAGCTTTAGCGGGAGCTCCTACGAGCAGTACTTC.